The 31 T cell receptor beta chains in this list originate from one sample, sequenced in a study of blood T cell repertoires in COVID-19. This table comes from immunoSEQ multiplex PCR, and its TCRdb copy is limited to in-frame clones, with some not included. Of hundreds of thousands of clones detected, around 88% appear once; the ten largest clones hold approximately 6%. What was sequenced was peripheral blood. The receptors derive from a woman over 75 with COVID-19, enrolled during active disease.

The chain combines TRBV6-5 with TRBJ1-2, with 8 bases that match TRBD1. CDR1 is MNHEY, CDR2 SVGAGI, per germline. This CDR3 has 15 residues. Trimming took 1 base from V and 4 from J; bases not matched to a gene: 5. CDR3 amino acids: CASSYWGQGAYGYTF. The CDR3 nucleotides read TGTGCCAGCAGTTACTGGGGGCAGGGGGCCTATGGCTACACCTTC.

This clone showed up just once. The chain has TRBV6-2 or TRBV6-3 and TRBJ1-1; TRBD1 is a possible D gene (5 bases). CDR1 is MNHEY, CDR2 SVGEGT, per germline. V lost 5 bases and J lost 1, with 8 bases in between. The CDR3 is 13 residues long. CDR3 protein: CASSDRRNTEAFF. Here the CDR3 DNA reads TGTGCCAGCAGTGACAGACGGAACACTGAAGCTTTCTTT.

This clone appeared once. The chain is built from TRBV2 and TRBJ1-2; 8 positions match TRBD1. CDR3 length equals 15 residues. Germline-derived CDR1 and CDR2 are SNHLY and FYNNEI. V gave up 6 bases and J gave up 3 bases; unmatched junction bases: 9. CDR3 amino acids: CASRLDGTGDYGYTF. DNA of the CDR3: TGTGCCAGCAGGCTAGATGGGACAGGAGACTATGGCTACACCTTC.

This chain links TRBV3-1 (or the pseudogene TRBV3-2) with TRBJ1-1; D is possibly TRBD1 (5 bases). The V gene lost 0 bases and the J gene lost 1 base, with 6 bases spanning the gap. The CDR3 extends over 14 amino acids. The germline V gene encodes CDR1 LGHDT and CDR2 YNNKEL (reference sequence). The CDR3 protein is CASSQEGENTEAFF. In DNA form, the CDR3 reads TGTGCCAGCAGCCAAGAAGGGGAGAACACTGAAGCTTTCTTT.

The chain is built from TRBV19 and TRBJ1-5, with 10 bases aligning to TRBD1. With 6 bases clipped from V and 7 bases from J, the junction kept 3 bases outside the gene matches. The length of the CDR3 is 13 residues. Looked up from germline, CDR1 is LNHDA and CDR2 is SQIVND (reference sequence). The CDR3 DNA reads TGTGCCAGTAGGGACAGGGGGGGACAGCCCCAGCATTTT. Protein sequence: CASRDRGGQPQHF.

This chain connects TRBV28 to TRBJ1-3; tentative D call: TRBD1 (5 bases). Trimming cost V 4 bases and J 4 bases, with 14 bases left between them. The CDR3 length is 15 residues. CDR1 and CDR2 (germline): MDHEN, SYDVKM. The CDR3 DNA follows: TGTGCCAGCAGTTCCGCCGGGGGGAGGGGAAACACCATATATTTT. Translating gives CASSSAGGRGNTIYF. Drawing the rest from reference TRBV28 and TRBJ1-3, the complete variable domain is DVKVTQSSRYLVKRTGEKVFLECVQDMDHENMFWYRQDPGLGLRLIYFSYDVKMKEKGDIPEGYSVSREKKERFSLILESASTNQTSMYLCASSSAGGRGNTIYFGEGSWLTVV.

V gene TRBV24-1 combines with J gene TRBJ2-5; 8 bases are a match to TRBD1. V dropped 7 bases and J dropped 5; count of bases not matched to a gene: 5. Germline assignment: CDR1 KGHDR and CDR2 SFDVKD. The CDR3 consists of 13 residues. Here the CDR3 reads CATRTTGDETQYF. The DNA of the CDR3 is TGTGCCACCAGGACGACAGGGGACGAGACCCAGTACTTC.

The genes are TRBV20-1 and TRBJ1-2; possibly TRBD1 for D (6 bases). The V end lost 6 bases, the J end lost 6 bases, and 11 bases lay between the germline ends. Germline values: CDR1 DFQATT, CDR2 SNEGSKA (reference sequence). The CDR3 runs to 11 residues. The CDR3 spells CSASDRHGYTF. CDR3 DNA sequence: TGCAGTGCCTCAGACAGGCATGGCTACACCTTC.

The chain has TRBV11-2 and TRBJ2-4, with TRBD2 matching 8 bases. This CDR3 has 18 residues. Germline CDR1 and CDR2: SGHAT and FQNNGV. The V and J ends lost 0 bases and 5 bases, in that order; junction bases with no gene match: 12. CDR3 sequence reads: CASSLDRSGGNAENIQYF. As DNA, the CDR3 is TGTGCCAGCAGCTTAGATCGGTCGGGGGGGAATGCGGAAAACATTCAGTACTTC.

The CDR3 nucleotides are TGTGCCACTAATAGAGATCTCGCGAACACCGGGGAGCTGTTTTTT. This sequence encodes CATNRDLANTGELFF. V is TRBV10-3 and J is TRBJ2-2; D gene ambiguous. The CDR3 length is 15 residues. Germline V gene data show CDR1 as ENHRY and CDR2 as SYGVKD. V was clipped by 10 bases and J by 0 bases, with 15 bases between them.

This chain uses TRBV7-2 with TRBJ1-5, with a tentative D call TRBD1 (6 bases). This CDR3 has 14 residues. CDR1 is SGHTA and CDR2 is FQGNSA in the germline V gene. The V end was cut by 7 bases, the J end by 8 bases, with 18 bases between. For the CDR3, the DNA is TGTGCCAGCACCACGTACAGGGAAGGTGAGCCCCAGCATTTT. Amino acid sequence: CASTTYREGEPQHF. Drawing the rest from reference TRBV7-2 and TRBJ1-5, the complete variable domain is GAGVSQSPSNKVTEKGKDVELRCDPISGHTALYWYRQSLGQGLEFLIYFQGNSAPDKSGLPSDRFSAERTGGSVSTLTIQRTQQEDSAVYLCASTTYREGEPQHFGDGTRLSIL.

The chain has TRBV7-9 and TRBJ1-4; D call uncertain. V lost 1 base to trimming and J lost 4 bases, with 10 bases between them. Germline V gives CDR1 SEHNR, CDR2 FQNEAQ (reference sequence). CDR3 length equals 15 residues. The CDR3 DNA reads TGTGCCAGCAGCTTAGGCCCAGGTGTTAATGAAAAACTGTTTTTT. It translates to CASSLGPGVNEKLFF.

The chain carries TRBV9 and TRBJ2-2; 9 bases line up with TRBD1. This CDR3 has 14 residues. Germline V gene sequence: CDR1 SGDLS, CDR2 YYNGEE. Trimming cost V 2 bases and J 5 bases; bases outside gene matches: 1. The CDR3 spells CASSVTGGTGELFF. DNA of the CDR3: TGTGCCAGCAGCGTGACAGGGGGGACCGGGGAGCTGTTTTTT.

The chain carries TRBV19 and TRBJ1-1, with D unclear. The CDR3 totals 14 residues. V was trimmed by 6 bases and J by 1 base, leaving 12 bases between them. CDR1 is LNHDA and CDR2 is SQIVND in the germline V gene (reference sequence). The CDR3 protein is CASSPIGGNTEAFF. CDR3 DNA: TGTGCCAGTAGCCCCATCGGAGGGAACACTGAAGCTTTCTTT.

The chain joins TRBV5-1 to TRBJ1-2, with D perhaps TRBD1 (5 bases). Trimming took off 0 bases at V and 6 bases at J, with 18 bases between the two ends. Looked up from germline, CDR1 is SGHRS and CDR2 is YFSETQ. This CDR3 is built from 16 residues. The CDR3 DNA reads as TGCGCCAGCAGCTTGGGGGCCAGGGCGGGGATCGATGGCTACACCTTC. It specifies CASSLGARAGIDGYTF.

The sample holds a few counts of this clone. The chain employs TRBV4-2 and TRBJ2-7, with 10 bases identical to TRBD2. CDR1 is LGHNA, CDR2 YNFKEQ, per germline. This CDR3 spans 15 amino acids. The junction had 1 base not matched to a gene; V was cut back by 1 base and J by 1 base. As DNA, the CDR3 is TGTGCCAGCAGCCAAGCTAGCGGGGGTTCCTACGAGCAGTACTTC. It codes for CASSQASGGSYEQYF.

V and J are TRBV4-2 and TRBJ1-4, with 7 bases identical to TRBD1. Trimming took 2 bases from V and 7 from J; bases not matched to a gene: 1. The CDR3 has 13 amino acids. The V gene's germline CDR1 is LGHNA and CDR2 YNFKEQ. This chain's CDR3 is CASSQPGGEKLFF. DNA of the CDR3: TGTGCCAGCAGCCAACCAGGGGGTGAAAAACTGTTTTTT.

To note about this clone: The junction shows a germline mismatch at one end, possibly a read error. The J gene is TRBJ1-1, the V gene TRBV7-9; possible D gene TRBD1, 5 bases. The CDR3 is 11 residues long. Per germline, CDR1 SEHNR and CDR2 FQNEAQ (reference sequence). This CDR3 reads CACREVGEAFF. The CDR3 nucleotides read TGTGCCTGCAGGGAGGTGGGTGAAGCTTTCTTT.

This clone was recorded once. The chain employs TRBV16 and TRBJ1-5; maybe TRBD1 (5 bases). The length of the CDR3 is 15 residues. Trimming removed 4 bases from V and 7 bases from J, with 17 bases in between. CDR1 is KGHSY and CDR2 is FQNENV in the germline V gene. The CDR3 coding sequence is TGTGCCAGCAGCCCCCGTGGGGGGAGGCGACAGCCCCAGCATTTT. Encoded protein: CASSPRGGRRQPQHF.

This chain joins TRBV7-9 and TRBJ2-3, with D hard to call. The CDR3 sequence is 14 residues long. V dropped 4 bases and J dropped 2 bases, with 10 bases sitting between them. Germline lookup yields CDR1 SEHNR and CDR2 FQNEAQ (reference sequence). The DNA of the CDR3 is TGTGCCAGCAGCTCCCGAGGAGCCACAGATACGCAGTATTTT. Translation gives CASSSRGATDTQYF.

The chain couples TRBV7-3 to TRBJ1-1, with a tentative D call TRBD1 (5 bases). V shed 0 bases and J shed 1 base, with 6 bases lying between them. Looked up from germline, CDR1 is SGHTA and CDR2 is FQGTGA. The CDR3 has 14 amino acids. The CDR3 bases are TGTGCCAGCAGCTTAACTACAGGGAACACTGAAGCTTTCTTT. Translated, it gives CASSLTTGNTEAFF. The full variable domain, completed using reference TRBV7-3 and TRBJ1-1, is GAGVSQTPSNKVTEKGKYVELRCDPISGHTALYWYRQSLGQGPEFLIYFQGTGAADDSGLPNDRFFAVRPEGSVSTLKIQRTERGDSAVYLCASSLTTGNTEAFFGQGTRLTVV.

The chain uses TRBV2 and TRBJ2-1; 7 positions match TRBD2. This CDR3 has 14 amino acids. Germline V CDR1 and CDR2: SNHLY, FYNNEI. Trimming cost V 4 bases and J 3 bases; bases outside gene matches: 3. For the CDR3, the DNA is TGTGCCAGCAGTGTAGAGCGGGGCTACAATGAGCAGTTCTTC. It is translated as CASSVERGYNEQFF.

The chain employs TRBV28 and TRBJ1-3; 9 bases fit TRBD1. Per the germline V gene, CDR1 is MDHEN and CDR2 is SYDVKM. This CDR3 spans 16 amino acids. J gave up 8 bases and V 5 bases, and 13 bases lay outside the gene matches. In DNA form, the CDR3 reads TGTGCCAGCAGTACCACAGGGGGCGCCTATAGCCACACCATATATTTT. This sequence encodes CASSTTGGAYSHTIYF.

In this sample, this clone turned up once. This chain links TRBV12-3 or TRBV12-4 with TRBJ2-1; D unclear. Trimming pared 5 bases from V and 9 bases from J, leaving 8 bases between. The CDR3 has 11 residues. The CDR3 loop reads CASSELGEQFF. The CDR3, as DNA: TGTGCCAGCAGTGAACTTGGTGAGCAGTTCTTC.

The DNA for the CDR3 is TGTGCCAGCAGCGCGGGGTGGGGCCTCTTAAGCTCCTACAATGAGCAGTTCTTC. Its protein is CASSAGWGLLSSYNEQFF. This sequence joins TRBV5-6 and TRBJ2-1; TRBD2 might be the D (6 bases). The CDR3 runs to 18 residues. V gave up 4 bases and J gave up 0 bases, with 20 bases separating them. Looked up from germline, CDR1 is SGHDT and CDR2 is YYEEEE.

This chain joins TRBV19 and TRBJ2-2, with D hard to call. The CDR3 contains 13 residues. V dropped 1 base and J dropped 5 bases, with 5 bases sitting between them. Per germline, CDR1 LNHDA and CDR2 SQIVND (reference sequence). The CDR3: CASSIVRTGELFF. The CDR3 region has the DNA TGTGCCAGTAGTATAGTGCGTACCGGGGAGCTGTTTTTT. Full variable domain (missing parts from reference TRBV19 and TRBJ2-2): DGGITQSPKYLFRKEGQNVTLSCEQNLNHDAMYWYRQDPGQGLRLIYYSQIVNDFQKGDIAEGYSVSREKKESFPLTVTSAQKNPTAFYLCASSIVRTGELFFGEGSRLTVL.

This clone was counted at least ten times. The J gene is TRBJ1-5, the V gene TRBV10-3, with D possibly matching TRBD1 (5 bases). Germline CDR1 and CDR2: ENHRY and SYGVKD. V lost 5 bases and J 0 bases, leaving 8 bases between the germline ends. The length of the CDR3 is 14 residues. The CDR3 reads CAISLDSSNQPQHF. CDR3 in DNA: TGTGCCATCAGTCTTGACAGTAGCAATCAGCCCCAGCATTTT.

A single count supports this clone. The chain uses TRBV7-8 and TRBJ2-3; 8 bases map to TRBD2. Germline CDR1 SGHVS, CDR2 FQNEAQ. The CDR3 loop spans 15 amino acids. J lost 8 bases, V lost 2 bases, and 9 bases had no gene match. The CDR3 spells CASSLFSGGQFTQYF. The CDR3 nucleotides read TGTGCCAGCAGCTTATTCAGCGGGGGCCAATTTACGCAGTATTTT.

The chain carries TRBV19 and TRBJ2-3; D ambiguous. This CDR3 is 15 amino acids long. V lost 3 bases and J 0 bases, leaving 10 bases between the germline ends. Germline assignment: CDR1 LNHDA and CDR2 SQIVND (reference sequence). The CDR3 reads CASSIAETSTDTQYF. As DNA, the CDR3 is TGTGCCAGTAGTATCGCTGAAACTAGCACAGATACGCAGTATTTT.

This clone was seen only a few times. This sequence joins TRBV4-3 and TRBJ2-3, with 9 bases identical to TRBD1. The CDR3 totals 15 residues. The V gene end was trimmed by 0 bases and the J gene end by 5 bases; junction bases not matched to a gene: 3. CDR1 is LGHNA and CDR2 is YSLEER in the germline V gene. CDR3 nucleotides: TGCGCCAGCAGCCAAGATACAGGGGGCATAGATACGCAGTATTTT. Translation: CASSQDTGGIDTQYF.

About this clone: The same CDR3 also results from other DNA sequences found in this sample. The chain carries TRBV6-1 and TRBJ2-1; 13 positions agree with TRBD2. Trimming removed 2 bases from V and 1 base from J; junction bases left unmatched: 2. CDR1 is MNHNS, CDR2 SASEGT, per germline. The CDR3 length is 17 residues. The CDR3 is CASSERLAGGSYNEQFF. The CDR3 DNA is TGTGCCAGCAGTGAAAGACTAGCGGGGGGATCCTACAATGAGCAGTTCTTC.